The source of this TCR beta chain is a study of blood T cells in healthy people across ages. Whole-study findings and limits: Measured against age, TCR beta diversity per million T cells decreased in a roughly linear manner. Aged donors had fewer naive CD4+ cells and lower diversity than long-lived donors. Naive T cell percentage by flow cytometry tracked strongly with beta diversity.

For the second PCR, which ran for roughly 7 to 11 cycles, a sample-barcoded 5' primer and a J-beta primer mix were used. TCRdb reprocessed the 5' RACE reads via MiXCR and lists one record per CDR3 protein. Counted here are 1.5 million or so distinct CDR3 sequences, approximately 43% occurring once; the ten biggest clones make up about 4%. There are 13 residues in the CDR3. Germline loops: CDR1 SGDLS, CDR2 YYNGEE. V was cut by 2 bases and J by 4 bases, with 9 bases left in between. As regards this clonotype: What it recognizes is unknown.

This chain links TRBV9 with TRBJ1-2, with TRBD1 as a possible D gene (6 bases). The sample consisted of blood. The TCR was taken from a woman aged 18 to 35 in good health. CDR3: CASSVGGAYGYTF. The CDR3 DNA is TGTGCCAGCAGCGTCGGGGGGGCCTATGGCTACACCTTC.